The next 23 T cell receptor beta chains were all read from a single sample in a study of blood T cell repertoires in COVID-19. Assay: immunoSEQ multiplex PCR; the TCRdb copy retains only in-frame clones and omits some. The sample has about 120,000 clones, approximately 82% seen once; the top ten hold approximately 2.3%. What was sequenced was peripheral blood. The source is a man aged 25 to 40 with acute or convalescent COVID-19.

The chain links TRBV5-4 to TRBJ1-4; D is unclear. Trimming took 5 bases from V and 11 from J, leaving 16 bases between them. The CDR3 length is 13 residues. Germline CDR1 and CDR2: SGHNT and YYREEE (reference sequence). The CDR3 nucleotides read TGTGCCAGCAGATCTAACAGCAGTGCCAAACTGTTTTTT. Amino acid sequence: CASRSNSSAKLFF.

The chain couples TRBV7-2 to TRBJ1-2, with D uncertain. Deletions cut 4 bases from V and 5 bases from J, with 8 bases between. CDR1 and CDR2 (germline): SGHTA, FQGNSA. The CDR3 totals 12 residues. The CDR3 bases are TGTGCCAGCAGCTCCAGTTCGTATGGCTACACCTTC. This translates into CASSSSSYGYTF. The whole variable domain, filled in from reference TRBV7-2 and TRBJ1-2, reads GAGVSQSPSNKVTEKGKDVELRCDPISGHTALYWYRQSLGQGLEFLIYFQGNSAPDKSGLPSDRFSAERTGGSVSTLTIQRTQQEDSAVYLCASSSSSYGYTFGSGTRLTVV.

This chain joins TRBV30 and TRBJ2-7; the match to TRBD2 covers 9 bases. CDR1 and CDR2 from the germline V gene are GTSNPN and SVGIG (reference sequence). The CDR3 has 14 residues. With 5 bases clipped from V and 2 bases from J, the junction kept 7 bases outside the gene matches. CDR3: CAWWRGGAAYEQYF. The CDR3 region has the DNA TGTGCCTGGTGGCGGGGGGGGGCCGCCTACGAGCAGTACTTC.

This chain joins TRBV3-1 (or the pseudogene TRBV3-2) and TRBJ2-1; 7 bases fit TRBD2. Losses at the gene ends were 6 bases for V and 7 bases for J; bases not matched to a gene: 6. Germline CDR1 reads LGHDT; CDR2 reads YNNKEL (reference sequence). The CDR3 has 13 amino acids. CDR3 sequence: CASRGEGSNEQFF. The DNA for the CDR3 is TGTGCCAGCAGGGGGGAGGGGAGTAATGAGCAGTTCTTC.

This clone is a singleton in its sample. V usage is TRBV2 and J usage is TRBJ2-6; 10 bases are shared with TRBD2. In germline, CDR1 is SNHLY, CDR2 FYNNEI. The CDR3 contains 17 residues. V shed 3 bases and J 2 bases; nucleotides not matched to a gene: 4. Written as DNA, the CDR3 is TGTGCCAGCAGTGAGCTAGCGGGAGTTGCTGGGGCCAACGTCCTGACTTTC. As protein: CASSELAGVAGANVLTF.

The genes are TRBV7-9 and TRBJ2-6, with TRBD1 matching 9 bases. CDR1 is SEHNR and CDR2 is FQNEAQ in the germline V gene (reference sequence). The CDR3 consists of 18 residues. The junction had 11 bases not matched to a gene; V was cut back by 8 bases and J by 0 bases. The CDR3 region has the DNA TGTGCCAGCGCCGGGACAGGGTCGCTGGGCTCTGGGGCCAACGTCCTGACTTTC. Translated: CASAGTGSLGSGANVLTF.

The V call is TRBV4-3, the J call TRBJ1-1, with TRBD1 matching 7 bases. Germline V gene data show CDR1 as LGHNA and CDR2 as YSLEER. CDR3 size: 15 residues. V was pared by 0 bases and J by 3 bases, with 4 bases of the junction left unmatched. The CDR3 DNA is TGCGCCAGCAGCCAAGATCGTACAGGGGACACTGAAGCTTTCTTT. Its protein is CASSQDRTGDTEAFF.

In DNA, the CDR3 is TGTGCCAGCAGCCCACGGGACTTCAGTGGGACTGAAGCTTTCTTT. This sequence encodes CASSPRDFSGTEAFF. The chain employs TRBV7-9 and TRBJ1-1, with D possibly TRBD1 on 5 matching bases. The CDR3 is 15 residues long. Germline V gene lookup returns CDR1 SEHNR and CDR2 FQNEAQ (reference sequence). Trimming cost V 5 bases and J 5 bases, with 18 bases left between them.

The chain combines TRBV10-3 with TRBJ2-1; 8 nucleotides match TRBD2. Germline lookup yields CDR1 ENHRY and CDR2 SYGVKD. V gave up 6 bases and J gave up 8 bases; unmatched junction bases: 9. This CDR3 is 14 amino acids long. The CDR3 DNA follows: TGTGCCATCAGGCCCGGGACTAGTGGCGATGAGCAGTTCTTC. Its translation: CAIRPGTSGDEQFF.

This clone showed up just once. The rearrangement links TRBV3-1 (or the pseudogene TRBV3-2) to TRBJ2-7; 7 bases agree with TRBD2. Germline CDR1 and CDR2: LGHDT and YNNKEL (reference sequence). The junction had 7 bases not matched to a gene; V was cut back by 0 bases and J by 5 bases. CDR3 size: 15 residues. This CDR3 is CASSQDLAGEDEQYF. DNA for the CDR3: TGTGCCAGCAGCCAAGATCTCGCGGGGGAGGACGAGCAGTACTTC.

The chain joins TRBV10-3 to TRBJ1-2; D gene unclear. Germline CDR1 and CDR2: ENHRY and SYGVKD. V dropped 3 bases and J dropped 2 bases, with 10 bases sitting between them. The CDR3 loop spans 14 amino acids. CDR3 sequence reads: CAISDGGGNYGYTF. The DNA of the CDR3 is TGTGCCATCAGTGATGGCGGCGGCAACTATGGCTACACCTTC.

V and J are TRBV6-2 or TRBV6-3 and TRBJ2-3, with TRBD2 matching 9 bases. Trimming took 2 bases from V and 3 from J; bases not matched to a gene: 9. Germline CDR1 reads MNHEY; CDR2 reads SVGEGT. The CDR3 spans 17 residues. CDR3 protein: CASSYRGSGGPTDTQYF. For the CDR3, the DNA is TGTGCCAGCAGTTACCGGGGTAGCGGGGGCCCTACAGATACGCAGTATTTT.

The chain has TRBV4-1 and TRBJ1-1, with 8 bases identical to TRBD1. Germline values: CDR1 MGHRA, CDR2 YSYEKL. The CDR3 length is 15 residues. Trimming at V came to 0 bases and at J to 8 bases, leaving 8 bases not matched to a gene. The CDR3 region is CASSQDLQGAREAFF. The CDR3 nucleotides are TGCGCCAGCAGCCAAGACCTCCAGGGGGCGCGAGAAGCTTTCTTT.

The rearrangement joins TRBV2 to TRBJ1-5; weak D call: TRBD1 (6 bases). Germline values: CDR1 SNHLY, CDR2 FYNNEI. The CDR3 has 15 amino acids. V lost 6 bases and J lost 7, with 19 bases in between. The CDR3 region is CASRRDRTDRQPQHF. CDR3 DNA: TGTGCCAGCAGGCGTGACAGGACGGATAGGCAGCCCCAGCATTTT.

The chain employs TRBV7-3 and TRBJ1-1; unclear D gene. Germline V lookup: CDR1 SGHTA, CDR2 FQGTGA. This CDR3 spans 12 amino acids. V lost 10 bases and J lost 0, with 9 bases in between. The CDR3 loop reads CATSEVNTEAFF. CDR3 sequence (DNA): TGTGCCACCTCAGAGGTGAACACTGAAGCTTTCTTT.

The gene calls are TRBV11-2 and TRBJ2-1; possibly TRBD2 for D (6 bases). This CDR3 has 15 residues. CDR1 and CDR2 (germline): SGHAT, FQNNGV. Trimming removed 1 base at V and 9 bases at J, with 16 bases between. The CDR3 nucleotides are TGTGCCAGCAGCTTAGGACCCTTGGGAGGAGTTGAGCAGTTCTTC. Amino acids: CASSLGPLGGVEQFF. Based on the CDR3 plus reference TRBV11-2 and TRBJ2-1, the full variable domain is EAGVAQSPRYKIIEKRQSVAFWCNPISGHATLYWYQQILGQGPKLLIQFQNNGVVDDSQLPKDRFSAERLKGVDSTLKIQPAKLEDSAVYLCASSLGPLGGVEQFFGPGTRLTVL.

The sample holds one count of this clone. Other DNA sequences in this specimen translate into the identical CDR3. This sequence joins TRBV30 and TRBJ1-6; a possible D gene is TRBD1 (6 bases). The CDR3 length is 13 residues. The V gene's germline CDR1 is GTSNPN and CDR2 SVGIG (reference sequence). V lost 3 bases to trimming and J lost 4 bases, with 7 bases between them. The CDR3 nucleotides read TGTGCCTGGAGGGACAGTTATAATTCACCCCTCCACTTT. As protein: CAWRDSYNSPLHF. The entire variable domain, with the rest obtained from reference TRBV30 and TRBJ1-6, is as follows: SQTIHQWPATLVQPVGSPLSLECTVEGTSNPNLYWYRQAAGRGLQLLFYSVGIGQISSEVPQNLSASRPQDRQFILSSKKLLLSDSGFYLCAWRDSYNSPLHFGNGTRLTVT.

This clone is deemed medium-sized. The chain is built from TRBV4-2 and TRBJ2-3; 13 bases are a match to TRBD2. The junction had 6 bases not matched to a gene; V was cut back by 6 bases and J by 9 bases. CDR3 length: 14 residues. The germline gives CDR1 LGHNA, CDR2 YNFKEQ. The CDR3 region is CASSRTSGSLTQYF. In DNA, the CDR3 is TGTGCCAGCAGTCGGACTAGCGGGAGCCTAACGCAGTATTTT.

The rearrangement uses TRBV7-2 and TRBJ1-2, with D perhaps matching TRBD1 (6 bases). This CDR3 is 15 amino acids long. Germline V CDR1 and CDR2: SGHTA, FQGNSA. Deletions cut 0 bases from V and 4 bases from J, with 12 bases between. In DNA form, the CDR3 reads TGTGCCAGCAGCTTAGCCCTAGGGGGGGTCTATGGCTACACCTTC. This gives the protein CASSLALGGVYGYTF.

The chain's CDR3 is CASSLEVWDTHYGYTF. The CDR3 region has the DNA TGCGCCAGCAGCTTGGAGGTTTGGGACACCCACTATGGCTACACCTTC. This chain links TRBV5-1 with TRBJ1-2; TRBD1 is a possible D gene (6 bases). V gave up 0 bases and J gave up 3 bases, with 15 bases separating them. The length of the CDR3 is 16 residues. Germline CDR1 reads SGHRS; CDR2 reads YFSETQ.

The J gene is TRBJ2-2, the V gene TRBV6-5, with TRBD2 identical over 8 bases. Germline V gene lookup returns CDR1 MNHEY and CDR2 SVGAGI. The V gene end was trimmed by 2 bases and the J gene end by 2 bases; junction bases not matched to a gene: 4. There are 16 residues in the CDR3. This chain's CDR3 is CASSYAGGGNTGELFF. The CDR3, as DNA: TGTGCCAGCAGTTACGCGGGGGGCGGTAACACCGGGGAGCTGTTTTTT.

This chain uses TRBV18 with TRBJ2-7; 7 nucleotides match TRBD1. V gave up 1 base and J gave up 5 bases; unmatched junction bases: 2. CDR3 length equals 13 residues. Germline V gene lookup returns CDR1 KGHSH and CDR2 LQKENI. CDR3 amino acids: CASSPQGAHEQYV. CDR3 nucleotides: TGTGCCAGCTCACCACAGGGGGCCCACGAGCAGTACGTC.

The rearrangement uses TRBV30 and TRBJ1-2; D unclear. The V and J ends lost 0 bases and 1 base respectively, with 12 bases between them. Germline loops: CDR1 GTSNPN, CDR2 SVGIG (reference sequence). CDR3 length: 15 residues. The CDR3 nucleotides read TGTGCCTGGAGTGTCTCGGCGGATCGTAACTATGGCTACACCTTC. Protein: CAWSVSADRNYGYTF.